Described below is a single TCR beta chain sequence and its context. Its cognate antigen is unknown. The CDR3 has 14 amino acids. V was pared by 6 bases and J by 3 bases, with 14 bases between. Looked up from germline, CDR1 is MNHNS and CDR2 is SASEGT. PCR amplification relied on 60 Vbeta primers (plus 13 Jbeta primers). Sequencing was performed with immunoSEQ multiplex PCR; in TCRdb, only in-frame clones are kept and a portion is missing. The sample carries roughly 130,000 clones, approximately 85% recorded once. Whereas donors were nominally healthy upon sampling, unrecorded immune exposures were probable. These data are taken from a study of cytomegalovirus exposure and HLA in healthy donors. Study-level findings and limits: Later on, a genetic analysis was performed. It linked a missense variant in DCLRE1C with V- and J-gene trimming of TCR beta. By HLA locus, TCR association rates varied in a later analysis, with DRB1 showing the most and HLA-C the fewest.

The chain joins TRBV6-1 to TRBJ2-5; possibly TRBD1 for D (6 bases). Sequencing was done on a sample of PBMCs. This TCR was sampled from a male donor in good health and CMV-seropositive. CDR3 protein: CASRKTGLEETQYF. Here the CDR3 DNA reads TGTGCCAGCAGGAAAACAGGGTTGGAAGAGACCCAGTACTTC.